The 22 T cell receptor beta chains below come from one sample, sequenced in a study of cytomegalovirus exposure and HLA in healthy donors. Primers: 60 Vbeta forward and 13 Jbeta reverse. Generated by immunoSEQ multiplex PCR, the TCRdb table keeps only in-frame clones and is missing some. The data hold about 180,000 clones, with roughly 80% observed a single time. The sample was PBMCs. The receptors originated from a man between 25 and 39 years old in good health and CMV-seronegative.

The CDR3 protein is CATSIGQGYEQYF. CDR3 sequence (DNA): TGTGCCACCAGCATTGGACAGGGATACGAGCAGTACTTC. The chain is built from TRBV15 and TRBJ2-7, with 8 bases fitting TRBD1. The CDR3 spans 13 residues. Germline trimming cut 4 bases from V and 4 bases from J; bases unmatched to any gene: 3. Germline values: CDR1 LNHNV, CDR2 YYDKDF (reference sequence).

The chain joins TRBV6-5 to TRBJ2-2; D is possibly TRBD1 (5 bases). V was trimmed by 0 bases and J by 3 bases, leaving 11 bases between them. Germline CDR1 reads MNHEY; CDR2 reads SVGAGI. This CDR3 is built from 16 residues. The CDR3: CASSYSISRDTGELFF. The CDR3 DNA is TGTGCCAGCAGTTACTCGATATCCAGGGACACCGGGGAGCTGTTTTTT.

V is TRBV7-9 and J is TRBJ2-2, with D perhaps matching TRBD1 (5 bases). This CDR3 has 14 residues. Trimming cost V 3 bases and J 4 bases, with 9 bases left between them. Germline V gene sequence: CDR1 SEHNR, CDR2 FQNEAQ (reference sequence). CDR3 coding DNA: TGTGCCAGCAGCTTCAGACAGTTCACCGGGGAGCTGTTTTTT. The encoded protein is CASSFRQFTGELFF.

V is TRBV5-4 and J is TRBJ1-1; a weak D match, TRBD1 (5 bases). Trimming took 2 bases from V and 0 from J, leaving 11 bases between them. The CDR3 loop spans 15 amino acids. Germline-derived CDR1 and CDR2 are SGHNT and YYREEE (reference sequence). CDR3: CASSFADSLNTEAFF. The CDR3 DNA sequence: TGTGCCAGCAGCTTTGCAGACAGCCTGAACACTGAAGCTTTCTTT.

The chain links TRBV4-1 to TRBJ2-1, with D possibly matching TRBD2 (7 bases). V was cut by 0 bases and J by 2 bases, with 14 bases left in between. The CDR3 is made up of 17 amino acids. The germline V gene encodes CDR1 MGHRA and CDR2 YSYEKL. The CDR3 DNA follows: TGCGCCAGCAGCCAAGATTGGGGGGGGCCCCCCTACAATGAGCAGTTCTTC. Its protein is CASSQDWGGPPYNEQFF.

The chain couples TRBV5-1 to TRBJ2-3, with 15 bases that match TRBD2. The CDR3 loop spans 18 amino acids. The germline V gene has CDR1 SGHRS and CDR2 YFSETQ. The J segment lost 2 bases and the V segment lost 3 bases, leaving 7 bases of the junction unmatched. The CDR3, as DNA: TGCGCCAGCAGCTCGGTTCGGACTAGCGGGAGGGCCACAGATACGCAGTATTTT. Protein sequence: CASSSVRTSGRATDTQYF.

The chain links TRBV4-2 to TRBJ1-5, with TRBD1 matching over 7 bases. This CDR3 is built from 14 residues. Trimming cost V 3 bases and J 4 bases; bases outside gene matches: 3. The germline CDR1 and CDR2 sequences are LGHNA and YNFKEQ. CDR3 amino acids: CASSQGTANQPQHF. CDR3 DNA: TGTGCCAGCAGCCAGGGGACAGCGAATCAGCCCCAGCATTTT.

This chain connects TRBV4-2 to TRBJ1-2; no clear D. V was trimmed by 4 bases and J by 0 bases, leaving 12 bases between them. The V gene's germline CDR1 is LGHNA and CDR2 YNFKEQ. This CDR3 region has 15 residues. CDR3 protein: CASSRRMTTNYGYTF. For the CDR3, the DNA is TGTGCCAGCAGCCGACGGATGACAACTAACTATGGCTACACCTTC.

The chain is built from TRBV28 and TRBJ2-1; TRBD1 matches at 9 bases. The CDR3 is made up of 14 amino acids. The germline V gene encodes CDR1 MDHEN and CDR2 SYDVKM. Unmatched junction bases numbered 6, after V lost 5 bases and J lost 7 bases. CDR3 nucleotides: TGTGCCAGCAGTGGGGACAGGGAGGTGAATGAGCAGTTCTTC. Translated: CASSGDREVNEQFF.

This chain uses TRBV10-3 with TRBJ2-7; 9 bases map to TRBD2. The germline V gene encodes CDR1 ENHRY and CDR2 SYGVKD. V lost 7 bases to trimming and J lost 4 bases; unmatched junction nucleotides: 8. This CDR3 comprises 14 residues. Here the CDR3 DNA reads TGTGCCATCATGGGGGGACTAGCTAATTACGAGCAGTACTTC. Residues: CAIMGGLANYEQYF.

This sequence joins TRBV5-1 and TRBJ2-1, with D maybe TRBD2 (7 bases). V was shortened by 0 bases and J by 2 bases, with 12 bases between the two germline ends. CDR1 SGHRS and CDR2 YFSETQ come from the germline V gene. The length of the CDR3 is 16 residues. CDR3 coding DNA: TGCGCCAGCAGCTTGGGCCGGGGGGCGGCCTACAATGAGCAGTTCTTC. It encodes CASSLGRGAAYNEQFF.

The chain carries TRBV11-2 and TRBJ2-7; D unclear. The germline CDR1 and CDR2 sequences are SGHAT and FQNNGV. This CDR3 has 14 residues. Trimming removed 0 bases from V and 3 bases from J, with 9 bases in between. The CDR3 loop is CASSLDAGIYEQYF. The CDR3, as DNA: TGTGCCAGCAGCTTAGATGCCGGTATCTACGAGCAGTACTTC.

The rearrangement uses TRBV19 and TRBJ1-5; TRBD1 matches at 11 bases. The CDR3 runs to 15 residues. The V segment lost 5 bases and the J segment 5 bases; nucleotides outside the gene matches: 5. CDR1 is LNHDA, CDR2 SQIVND, per germline (reference sequence). DNA for the CDR3: TGTGCCAGTAGTGTTGGGACAGGGGGACATCAGCCCCAGCATTTT. It is translated as CASSVGTGGHQPQHF.

V is TRBV10-1 and J is TRBJ1-6; the D is unclear. V was clipped by 4 bases and J by 2 bases, with 9 bases between them. CDR3 length: 15 residues. Germline loops: CDR1 WNHNN, CDR2 SYGVQD (reference sequence). CDR3 protein: CASSVGDPYNSPLHF. CDR3 DNA sequence: TGCGCCAGCAGTGTAGGAGACCCCTATAATTCACCCCTCCACTTT.

The sample holds one count of this clone. The V call is TRBV7-9, the J call TRBJ2-1, with D tentatively TRBD2 (5 bases). Trimming removed 6 bases from V and 6 bases from J, with 21 bases in between. CDR1 and CDR2 from the germline V gene are SEHNR and FQNEAQ (reference sequence). This CDR3 comprises 16 residues. The chain's CDR3 is CASSRRRDPGPNEQFF. The DNA of the CDR3 is TGTGCCAGCAGTCGCCGCCGGGATCCCGGGCCCAATGAGCAGTTCTTC.

V is TRBV5-1 and J is TRBJ1-1; no definite D call. The CDR3 runs 13 residues. CDR1 is SGHRS and CDR2 is YFSETQ in the germline V gene. With 0 bases removed from V and 4 bases from J, the gap between germline ends came to 7 bases. CDR3 in amino acids: CASSLAVATEAFF. In DNA, the CDR3 is TGCGCCAGCAGCTTGGCCGTAGCCACTGAAGCTTTCTTT.

The chain carries TRBV29-1 and TRBJ1-2; D is unclear. Trimming removed 7 bases from V and 0 bases from J, with 12 bases in between. The CDR3 contains 13 residues. CDR1 is SQVTM, CDR2 ANQGSEA, per germline. In nucleotides, the CDR3 is TGCAGCGCCCGGGGAGAAGCTAACTATGGCTACACCTTC. Translation gives CSARGEANYGYTF.

The rearrangement joins TRBV7-9 to TRBJ2-1; TRBD2 might be the D (7 bases). V was cut by 11 bases and J by 6 bases, with 20 bases left in between. The V gene's germline CDR1 is SEHNR and CDR2 FQNEAQ (reference sequence). CDR3 length: 14 residues. This CDR3 reads CAGGGGRKVNEQFF. The DNA for the CDR3 is TGTGCCGGGGGGGGCGGACGGAAAGTCAATGAGCAGTTCTTC. Full variable domain (rest looked up from reference TRBV7-9 and TRBJ2-1): DTGVSQNPRHKITKRGQNVTFRCDPISEHNRLYWYRQTLGQGPEFLTYFQNEAQLEKSRLLSDRFSAERPKGSFSTLEIQRTEQGDSAMYLCAGGGGRKVNEQFFGPGTRLTVL.

V gene TRBV4-2 combines with J gene TRBJ2-7; perhaps TRBD1 as D (6 bases). The CDR3 consists of 14 residues. Germline CDR1 reads LGHNA; CDR2 reads YNFKEQ. Trimming removed 1 base at V and 3 bases at J, with 10 bases between. Here the CDR3 reads CASSQGTDVYEQYF. In DNA form, the CDR3 reads TGTGCCAGCAGCCAAGGGACAGATGTCTACGAGCAGTACTTC.

The J gene is TRBJ1-1, the V gene TRBV10-2; 8 bases are shared with TRBD1. Trimming took 3 bases from V and 1 from J; bases not matched to a gene: 7. The germline gives CDR1 WSHSY, CDR2 SAAADI. There are 16 residues in the CDR3. CDR3 in amino acids: CASSDGSGGANTEAFF. DNA for the CDR3: TGCGCCAGCAGTGACGGCTCAGGGGGCGCGAACACTGAAGCTTTCTTT.

CDR3 coding DNA: TGCAGTGCCGGGACAGGGGGCAGGGCTTTCTTT. This translates into CSAGTGGRAFF. The rearrangement uses TRBV29-1 and TRBJ1-1; 12 bases map to TRBD1. There are 11 residues in the CDR3. CDR1 and CDR2 (germline): SQVTM, ANQGSEA.

This chain links TRBV6-4 with TRBJ2-3, with 9 bases aligning to TRBD2. The V gene's germline CDR1 is MRHNA and CDR2 SNTAGT. J gave up 5 bases and V 6 bases, and 6 bases lay outside the gene matches. The length of the CDR3 is 14 residues. CDR3 DNA sequence: TGTGCCAGCAGCCCCGGGACTAGCCTAGATACGCAGTATTTT. This codes for CASSPGTSLDTQYF.